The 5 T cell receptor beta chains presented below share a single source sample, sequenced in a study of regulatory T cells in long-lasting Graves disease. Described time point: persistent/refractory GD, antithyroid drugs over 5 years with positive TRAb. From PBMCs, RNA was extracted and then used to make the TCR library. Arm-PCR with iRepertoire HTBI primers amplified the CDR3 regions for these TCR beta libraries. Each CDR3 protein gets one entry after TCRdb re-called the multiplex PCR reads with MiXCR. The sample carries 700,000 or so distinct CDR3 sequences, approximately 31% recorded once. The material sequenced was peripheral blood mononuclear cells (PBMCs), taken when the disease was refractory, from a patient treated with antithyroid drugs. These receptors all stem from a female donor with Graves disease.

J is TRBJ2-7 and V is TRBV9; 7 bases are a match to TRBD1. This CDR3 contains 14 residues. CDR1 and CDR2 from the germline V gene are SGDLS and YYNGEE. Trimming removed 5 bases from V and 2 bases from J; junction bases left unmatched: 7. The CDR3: CASSVGQPAYEQYF. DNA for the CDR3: TGTGCCAGCAGTGTGGGACAGCCTGCCTACGAGCAGTACTTC.

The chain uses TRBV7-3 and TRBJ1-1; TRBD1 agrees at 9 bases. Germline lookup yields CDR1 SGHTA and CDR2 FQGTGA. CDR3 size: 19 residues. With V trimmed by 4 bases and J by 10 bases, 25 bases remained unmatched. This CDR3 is CASSSGGTGRVLGPRGAFF. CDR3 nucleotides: TGTGCCAGCAGCTCGGGAGGGACAGGGCGGGTGTTGGGCCCCCGAGGAGCTTTCTTT.

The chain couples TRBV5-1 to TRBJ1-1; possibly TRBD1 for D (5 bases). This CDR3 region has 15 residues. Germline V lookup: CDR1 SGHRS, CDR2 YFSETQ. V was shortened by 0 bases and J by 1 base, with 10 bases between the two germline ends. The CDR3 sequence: CASSLDGGTNTEAFF. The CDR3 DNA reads TGCGCCAGCAGCTTGGACGGGGGTACGAACACTGAAGCTTTCTTT.

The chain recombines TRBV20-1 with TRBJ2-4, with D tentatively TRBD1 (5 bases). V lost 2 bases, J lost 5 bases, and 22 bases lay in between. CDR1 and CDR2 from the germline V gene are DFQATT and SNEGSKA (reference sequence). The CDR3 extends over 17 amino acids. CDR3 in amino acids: CSARSSWSQGYQNIQYF. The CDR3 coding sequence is TGCAGTGCTAGATCGTCGTGGTCGCAGGGCTATCAAAACATTCAGTACTTC.

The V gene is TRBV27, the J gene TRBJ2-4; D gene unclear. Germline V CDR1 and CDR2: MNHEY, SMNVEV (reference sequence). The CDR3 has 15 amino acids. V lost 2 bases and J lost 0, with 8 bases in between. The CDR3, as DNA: TGTGCCAGCAGTTTAAGTAATCTAGCCAAAAACATTCAGTACTTC. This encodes CASSLSNLAKNIQYF.